Listed below are T cell receptor beta chains from one sample, sequenced in a study of cytomegalovirus exposure and HLA in healthy donors. Generated by immunoSEQ multiplex PCR, the TCRdb table keeps only in-frame clones and is missing some. The sample has 120,000 or so clones, around four fifths seen once. The sequencing sample was made of PBMCs. These receptor sequences come from a woman aged 40 to 55 in good health and CMV-seronegative. CDR3s include the opening cysteine and the closing phenylalanine or tryptophan. D genes are given only for firm matches.

TRBV6-1,TRBJ1-5,-,CASKKDNRPGLQHF
TRBV11-3,TRBJ2-5,TRBD2,CASSQGGLAGGAEETQYF
TRBV10-3,TRBJ2-1,-,CAISESWTINNEQFF
TRBV15,TRBJ2-5,-,CATSRDGSLETQYF
TRBV5-6,TRBJ2-5,-,CASLGAHETQYF
TRBV5-1,TRBJ2-1,TRBD2,CASSAGTSGKTIEQFF
TRBV6-1,TRBJ1-2,-,CASSSNQRYTF
TRBV30,TRBJ2-3,TRBD1,CAWSVGGGADTQYF
TRBV7-8,TRBJ2-7,-,CASSLARDSTFSYEQYF
TRBV9,TRBJ1-2,-,CASSVQTNYGYTF
TRBV4-1,TRBJ2-5,TRBD2,CASSEGLADQETQYF
TRBV6-1,TRBJ2-7,TRBD2,CASGVAGGRDEQYF
TRBV28,TRBJ1-1,-,CASSLPRNTEAFF
TRBV29-1,TRBJ2-7,-,CSVELGWEQYF
TRBV11-2,TRBJ1-6,-,CASSLQVRESPLHF
TRBV23-1,TRBJ2-7,TRBD2,CASSQSPSGSSYEQYF
TRBV12-5,TRBJ1-4,TRBD1,CASGPGQGATNEKLFF
TRBV10-3,TRBJ2-3,-,CAIGREYTDTQYF
TRBV7-9,TRBJ1-1,-,CASSSRGWGGQAFF
TRBV4-3,TRBJ2-3,-,CASSQDLTGAGTDTQYF
TRBV5-5,TRBJ1-1,TRBD1,CASSRLGTANTEAFF
TRBV7-2,TRBJ1-5,-,CASSTVGGKLNQPQHF
TRBV19,TRBJ2-1,TRBD1,CASSKRDRGRGQFF
TRBV19,TRBJ1-2,TRBD1,CASSTDRGYYGYTF
TRBV9,TRBJ1-3,TRBD1,CASSPDRAGNTIYF
TRBV13,TRBJ2-2,-,CASSFRGSTNTGELFF
TRBV4-1,TRBJ1-4,TRBD1,CASSPTPGQTTNEKLFF
TRBV6-6,TRBJ2-7,-,CASSSRSTTEQYF
TRBV6-1,TRBJ2-7,-,CASSLSAGTYEQYF
TRBV29-1,TRBJ1-1,TRBD1,CSVTTGARGGTEAFF
TRBV19,TRBJ1-3,-,CASRQGYSGNTIYF
TRBV27,TRBJ2-3,TRBD2,CASSPGGLARASSTDTQYF
TRBV13,TRBJ1-3,TRBD1,CASSSGQAKVDTIYF
TRBV19,TRBJ2-6,-,CATQNRDTRSGANVLTF
TRBV19,TRBJ2-2,-,CASSPSPDSVGGELFF
TRBV19,TRBJ2-5,TRBD2,CASSRPGTSGLETQYF
TRBV6-5,TRBJ2-5,TRBD2,CASSYSQTSLSGQYF
TRBV29-1,TRBJ2-7,TRBD2,CSVRGTSGRRYEQYF
TRBV7-9,TRBJ1-1,-,CSSSLGHTDAEAFF
TRBV4-1,TRBJ2-5,TRBD2,CASSPAGGVQETQYF
TRBV30,TRBJ2-2,TRBD2,CAWTSGMDTGELFF
TRBV5-6,TRBJ2-3,-,CASSLDLSLTDTQYF
TRBV18,TRBJ1-5,TRBD1,CASSPSGGTRNQPQHF
TRBV21-1,TRBJ1-4,-,CASSSCSGPCNEKLFF
TRBV28,TRBJ1-2,-,CASSSPPGQNYGYTF
TRBV6-5,TRBJ1-1,-,CASREQNTEAFF
TRBV2,TRBJ1-5,TRBD1,CASRKQGDGNQPQHF
TRBV2,TRBJ2-5,TRBD2,CASSYSGGAETQYF